This TCR beta chain was identified during a study of blood T cell repertoires in COVID-19 (dated by TCRdb to 2018 to 2021). Background for the entire study: Samples covering the acute and convalescent phases of COVID-19 were provided by collaborators in the United States, Italy and Spain. Where HLA class I and class II types were available, the types were taken from metadata supplied by the sample provider, not from assay-based typing. The repertoires were made available in a free public database intended to serve as a resource for research on the immune response to SARS-CoV-2. Nearly every sample came with metadata listing a de-identified subject ID, COVID-19 status, age in years and sex. The material from the prospective study consisted of cDNA or gDNA derived from T cells, B-cell-depleted T cells, or PBMCs. Subjects who had been exposed to COVID-19, were actively infected with it, or had recovered from it provided the deeply sampled blood TCRbeta repertoires that made up the dataset. The samples were drawn from the first 160 participants of the ongoing ImmuneRACE study and from 1,254 subjects provided by 6 global collaborators. Study-wide conclusions, independent of this receptor: The amount of clinical and demographic metadata varied by source and participant and was provided uncurated.

Comment on this clone: What antigen it recognizes has not been identified. Base qualities are not at hand, and no much larger clone is one base apart.

Samples from volunteer blood donors who had recovered from COVID-19 were contributed by a second Seattle source. Collaborating institutions collected whole blood in K2EDTA tubes following their own protocols. For TCRbeta analysis, collaborators shipped samples as frozen whole blood, isolated PBMCs, or DNA extracted from either of those sample types. From cysteine to phenylalanine, the CDR3 is 15 amino acids long. Only the CDR3 DNA is retained, 45 bases long and in frame from the first base. CDR1 and CDR2 were assigned from the germline V gene as MNHEY and SVGEGT. Germline trimming amounts to 5 bases on V and 2 bases on J, with 6 as the count of junction bases outside the gene matches. The immunoSEQ Assay, a bias-controlled multiplex PCR, was used to amplify TCRbeta CDR3 regions from genomic DNA. The authors processed their data as follows. Nucleated cell counts per sample were estimated from amplification of reference gene primers within the assay. To quantify the absolute abundance of each unique TCRbeta CDR3 rearrangement, sequence reads were collapsed and filtered. For each sample, productive Simpson clonality was calculated as the square root of Simpson's diversity index over productive rearrangements. Imported from immuneACCESS, the table was reduced by TCRdb to in-frame sequences with V and J called. These copies leave out some clones; in studies compared against another copy, an unresolved V gene accounts for under half, and the cause of the remainder is not known. The V and J calls and clone size were taken over from that table, and D and trimming were inferred from the DNA. For this sample there are a few hundred thousand clones; around 87% appear just once. In total, the top ten clones hold approximately 8.1% of the sample.

Sequenced input: peripheral blood. Rearrangement joined TRBV6-2 or TRBV6-3 to TRBJ2-1; the central 7 bases match TRBD1. The TCR sequence derives from a woman aged 45 to 65 who had recovered from COVID-19. In nucleotide form, the sequence is TGTGCCAGCAGTAAACAGGGGATCGCCTACAATGAGCAGTTCTTC. It codes for CASSKQGIAYNEQFF.